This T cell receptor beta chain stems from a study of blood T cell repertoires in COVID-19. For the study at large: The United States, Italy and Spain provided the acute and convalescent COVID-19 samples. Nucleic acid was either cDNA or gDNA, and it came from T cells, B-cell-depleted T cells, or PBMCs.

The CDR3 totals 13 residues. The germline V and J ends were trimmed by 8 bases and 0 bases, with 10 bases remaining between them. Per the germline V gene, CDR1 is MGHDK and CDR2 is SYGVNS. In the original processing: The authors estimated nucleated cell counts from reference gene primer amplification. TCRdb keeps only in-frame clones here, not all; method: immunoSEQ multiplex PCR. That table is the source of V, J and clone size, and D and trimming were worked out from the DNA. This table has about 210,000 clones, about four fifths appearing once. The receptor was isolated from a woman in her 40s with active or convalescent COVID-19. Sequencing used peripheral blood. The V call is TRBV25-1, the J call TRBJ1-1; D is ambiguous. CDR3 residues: CASATFMNTEAFF. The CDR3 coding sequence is TGTGCCAGCGCGACATTCATGAACACTGAAGCTTTCTTT.